The clone carrying this T cell receptor (beta chain) was seen a few times. Sequencing used immunoSEQ multiplex PCR; TCRdb keeps in-frame clones, though not all of them. The sample includes under 400,000 clones, around 87% seen only once; the top ten take over 9.5%. The junction had 14 bases not matched to a gene; V was cut back by 4 bases and J by 0 bases. Germline-derived CDR1 and CDR2 are WNHNN and SYGVQD (reference sequence). This CDR3 has 20 amino acids. The data are from a study of blood T cell repertoires in COVID-19. Study context: The United States, Italy and Spain supplied acute and convalescent COVID-19 samples. T cells, B-cell-depleted T cells, or PBMCs supplied cDNA or gDNA.

In Seattle, patients joined the study during active infection and were tracked longitudinally. This TCR was recovered from a woman aged 25 to 39 with COVID-19, enrolled during active disease. The V and J genes are TRBV10-1 and TRBJ2-7; 14 positions agree with TRBD2. The sequenced material came from peripheral blood. CDR3 coding DNA: TGCGCCAGCAGTGGGGGGGTGGGGACTAGCGGGAGAACCCTCTCCTACGAGCAGTACTTC. It translates to CASSGGVGTSGRTLSYEQYF.